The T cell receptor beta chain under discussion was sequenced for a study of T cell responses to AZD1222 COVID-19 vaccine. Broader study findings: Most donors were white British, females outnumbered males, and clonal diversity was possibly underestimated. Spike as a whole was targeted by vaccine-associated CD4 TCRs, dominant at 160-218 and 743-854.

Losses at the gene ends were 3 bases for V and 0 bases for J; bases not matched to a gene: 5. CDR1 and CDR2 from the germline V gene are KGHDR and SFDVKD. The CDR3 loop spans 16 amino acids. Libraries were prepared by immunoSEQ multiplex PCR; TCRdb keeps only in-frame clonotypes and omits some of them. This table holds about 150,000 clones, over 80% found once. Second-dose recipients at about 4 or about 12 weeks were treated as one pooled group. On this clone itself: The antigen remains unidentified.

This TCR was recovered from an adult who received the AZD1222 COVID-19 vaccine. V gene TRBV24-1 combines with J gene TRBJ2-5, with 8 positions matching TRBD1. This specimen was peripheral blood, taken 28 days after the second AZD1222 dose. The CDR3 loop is CATSDPGTGHQETQYF. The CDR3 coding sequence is TGTGCCACCAGTGATCCAGGGACAGGCCACCAAGAGACCCAGTACTTC.